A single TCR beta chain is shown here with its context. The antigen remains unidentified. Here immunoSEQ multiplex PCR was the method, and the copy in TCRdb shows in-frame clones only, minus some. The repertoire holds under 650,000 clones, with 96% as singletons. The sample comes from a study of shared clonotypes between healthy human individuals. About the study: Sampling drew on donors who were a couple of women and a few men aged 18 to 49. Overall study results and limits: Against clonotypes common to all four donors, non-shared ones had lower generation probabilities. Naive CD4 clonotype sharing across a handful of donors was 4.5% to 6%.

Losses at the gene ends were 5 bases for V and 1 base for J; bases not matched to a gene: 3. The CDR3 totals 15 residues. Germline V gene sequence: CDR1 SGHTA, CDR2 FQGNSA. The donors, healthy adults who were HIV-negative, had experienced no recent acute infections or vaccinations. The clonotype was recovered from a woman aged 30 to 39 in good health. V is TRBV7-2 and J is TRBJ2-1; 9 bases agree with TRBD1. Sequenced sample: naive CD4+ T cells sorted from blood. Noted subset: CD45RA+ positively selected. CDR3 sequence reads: CASSIGTGSYNEQFF. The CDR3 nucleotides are TGTGCCAGCAGCATCGGGACAGGGTCCTACAATGAGCAGTTCTTC.